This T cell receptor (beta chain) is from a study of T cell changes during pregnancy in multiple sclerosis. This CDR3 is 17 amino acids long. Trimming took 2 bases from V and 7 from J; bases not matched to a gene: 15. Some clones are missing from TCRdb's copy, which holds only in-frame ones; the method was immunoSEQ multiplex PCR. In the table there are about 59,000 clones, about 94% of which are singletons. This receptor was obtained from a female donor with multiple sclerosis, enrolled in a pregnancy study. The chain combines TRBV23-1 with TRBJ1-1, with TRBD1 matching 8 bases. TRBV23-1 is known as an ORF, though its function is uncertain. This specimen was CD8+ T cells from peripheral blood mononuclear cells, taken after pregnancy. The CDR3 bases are TGCGCCAGCAGTCAACCCCGGACAGGGATCGCCCATATTGAAGCTTTCTTT. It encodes CASSQPRTGIAHIEAFF.